These 10 T cell receptor beta chains share one sample of origin, sequenced in a study of spatial heterogeneity in lung cancer. TCRdb recomputed calls from the 5' RACE reads with MiXCR, one row per CDR3 protein. Of 26,000 or so distinct CDR3 sequences listed, roughly 8% are singletons. As to time point: sample taken at primary tumor resection. Unsorted samples of tumor, nontumor lung or frozen PBMC had their whole RNA sequenced. The input for sequencing was PBMCs, taken at surgery. These TCRs come from a female donor with early-stage non-small cell lung cancer.

This clonotype was counted ten times or more. Mismatch with germline at one junction end may stem from a read error. This chain links TRBV10-3 with TRBJ2-3; D gene unclear. The CDR3 is 12 residues long. The germline CDR1 and CDR2 sequences are ENHRY and SYGVKD. Here the CDR3 reads CATSPPSSTQYF. CDR3 bases: TGTGCCACCAGTCCCCCCTCATCTACGCAGTATTTT.

This clonotype was recorded at least ten times. V usage is TRBV5-6 and J usage is TRBJ2-7; D remains ambiguous. Deletions cut 4 bases from V and 3 bases from J, with 11 bases between. Germline V lookup: CDR1 SGHDT, CDR2 YYEEEE. CDR3 size: 13 residues. CDR3 protein: CASSLELGYEQYF. CDR3 nucleotides: TGTGCCAGCAGCCTGGAGTTGGGCTACGAGCAGTACTTC.

This clonotype was detected ten times or more. The chain combines TRBV2 with TRBJ2-7; no clear D. Trimming removed 7 bases at V and 4 bases at J, with 17 bases between. CDR1 and CDR2 from the germline V gene are SNHLY and FYNNEI. This CDR3 is 14 amino acids long. The CDR3 DNA is TGTGCCAGCAAAGAGCTGGGCTCTTCTTACGAGCAGTACTTC. It is translated as CASKELGSSYEQYF.

This clonotype showed up many times. J is TRBJ2-5 and V is TRBV7-9; a possible D gene is TRBD2 (6 bases). The CDR3 sequence is 15 residues long. The germline V gene encodes CDR1 SEHNR and CDR2 FQNEAQ (reference sequence). V lost 2 bases to trimming and J lost 0 bases, with 10 bases between them. The CDR3 DNA is TGTGCCAGCAGCTTAAGGGGACTTCACCAAGAGACCCAGTACTTC. Translated, it gives CASSLRGLHQETQYF.

The chain is built from TRBV24-1 and TRBJ1-2; 7 positions agree with TRBD1. Germline lookup yields CDR1 KGHDR and CDR2 SFDVKD. This CDR3 is 14 amino acids long. V lost 4 bases, J lost 7 bases, and 8 bases stayed unmatched. The CDR3, as DNA: TGTGCCACCAGTGACCCCAGGGGGGGTTCTGGCTACACCTTC. It codes for CATSDPRGGSGYTF.

This clonotype showed up many times. V and J are TRBV12-3 or TRBV12-4 and TRBJ1-2; 9 nucleotides agree with TRBD1. V gave up 5 bases and J gave up 6 bases; unmatched junction bases: 4. The CDR3 loop spans 13 amino acids. CDR3 in amino acids: CASSQDRGHGYTF. In DNA, the CDR3 is TGTGCCAGCAGTCAGGACAGGGGCCATGGCTACACCTTC.

This clonotype was seen a few times. This chain connects TRBV7-9 to TRBJ2-3, with TRBD2 identical over 12 bases. Germline CDR1 reads SEHNR; CDR2 reads FQNEAQ (reference sequence). The CDR3 has 14 amino acids. The ends lost 8 bases at V and 0 bases at J; junction bases unmatched: 0. CDR3 sequence: CASLAGGSTDTQYF. As DNA, the CDR3 is TGTGCCAGCCTAGCGGGAGGGAGCACAGATACGCAGTATTTT.

The table lists this clonotype with many counts. The rearrangement links TRBV2 to TRBJ2-5; TRBD1 matches 7 bases. The V gene end was trimmed by 5 bases and the J gene end by 4 bases; junction bases not matched to a gene: 7. Germline values: CDR1 SNHLY, CDR2 FYNNEI. The CDR3 has 14 amino acids. The CDR3 protein is CASSQQGLRETQYF. In DNA, the CDR3 is TGTGCCAGCAGTCAACAGGGGCTTCGAGAGACCCAGTACTTC.

This clonotype was seen at least ten times. J is TRBJ1-4 and V is TRBV29-1; D is unclear. The CDR3 loop spans 13 amino acids. Germline lookup yields CDR1 SQVTM and CDR2 ANQGSEA. The V gene lost 4 bases and the J gene lost 3 bases, with 9 bases spanning the gap. The CDR3: CSVGGASNEKLFF. The DNA for the CDR3 is TGCAGCGTTGGTGGCGCCTCTAATGAAAAACTGTTTTTT.

Note on this clonotype: This may arise from a read error, as a much more abundant clone is one base away. The DNA of the CDR3 is TGTGCCACCAGCATACTGTCACGACAGGGCGTTGAGCAGTTCTTC. Translated: CATSILSRQGVEQFF. J is TRBJ2-1 and V is TRBV24-1; TRBD1 matches 7 bases. CDR3 size: 15 residues. J was trimmed by 9 bases and V by 7 bases; bases with no gene match: 14. Germline lookup yields CDR1 KGHDR and CDR2 SFDVKD.